The 21 T cell receptor beta chains given below trace back to one sample, sequenced in a study of technical replicates of blood from a few donors. The data were produced by immunoSEQ multiplex PCR, yet TCRdb's version contains in-frame clones alone and is incomplete. The sample consists of about 88,000 clones, 85% to 95% of them appearing once. The sample comprised T cells isolated from PBMCs. These TCRs come from a human donor in good health.

The chain combines TRBV5-8 with TRBJ2-3; perhaps TRBD2 as D (5 bases). CDR1 and CDR2 from the germline V gene are SGHTS and YDEGEE. Trimming took off 4 bases at V and 6 bases at J, with 21 bases between the two ends. The CDR3 runs to 16 residues. CDR3 in DNA: TGTGCCAGCAGCGCCCGGGTGAGGATCCCGGGGGATACGCAGTATTTT. Residues: CASSARVRIPGDTQYF. Looking up the rest from reference TRBV5-8 and TRBJ2-3 gives the full variable domain: EAGVTQSPTHLIKTRGQQATLRCSPISGHTSVYWYQQALGLGLQFLLWYDEGEERNRGNFPPRFSGRQFPNYSSELNVNALELEDSALYLCASSARVRIPGDTQYFGPGTRLTVL.

The V and J genes are TRBV9 and TRBJ1-3, with D perhaps matching TRBD1 (5 bases). V lost 3 bases to trimming and J lost 0 bases, with 19 bases between them. This CDR3 is 18 amino acids long. Germline V gives CDR1 SGDLS, CDR2 YYNGEE. CDR3 nucleotides: TGTGCCAGCAGCGCTCGACAGTATCGGGCACGCTCTGGAAACACCATATATTTT. Its translation is CASSARQYRARSGNTIYF.

This chain joins TRBV6-6 and TRBJ1-6; 8 bases map to TRBD1. The germline gives CDR1 MNHNY, CDR2 SVGAGI (reference sequence). V lost 2 bases, J lost 2 bases, and 2 bases stayed unmatched. The CDR3 contains 16 residues. The CDR3 spells CASSYMGQAYNSPLHF. DNA for the CDR3: TGTGCCAGCAGTTACATGGGACAGGCCTATAATTCACCCCTCCACTTT.

The CDR3 is CASESGGLHEQYF. Here the CDR3 DNA reads TGCGCCAGCGAAAGCGGGGGGTTACACGAGCAGTACTTC. The chain uses TRBV10-2 and TRBJ2-7; TRBD2 matches at 9 bases. Germline CDR1 and CDR2: WSHSY and SAAADI. V was pared by 8 bases and J by 5 bases, with 7 bases of the junction left unmatched. The CDR3 runs 13 residues.

The chain couples TRBV19 to TRBJ2-1; 9 bases map to TRBD1. CDR1 and CDR2 from the germline V gene are LNHDA and SQIVND (reference sequence). V gave up 9 bases and J gave up 2 bases; unmatched junction bases: 8. This CDR3 has 15 amino acids. Written as DNA, the CDR3 is TGTGCCAGCCAAGAGGACAGGGGTACCTACAATGAGCAGTTCTTC. This encodes CASQEDRGTYNEQFF.

This chain links TRBV11-2 with TRBJ1-4; unclear D gene. From germline, CDR1 is SGHAT and CDR2 FQNNGV. Deletions cut 1 base from V and 2 bases from J, with 5 bases between. The CDR3 is made up of 14 amino acids. The CDR3 loop is CASSLGLTNEKLFF. The CDR3 DNA reads TGTGCCAGCAGCTTAGGGCTTACTAATGAAAAACTGTTTTTT.

This chain links TRBV19 with TRBJ2-3; D might be TRBD1 (6 bases). The CDR3 spans 14 residues. The V and J ends lost 3 bases and 0 bases respectively, with 7 bases between them. Germline lookup yields CDR1 LNHDA and CDR2 SQIVND (reference sequence). The CDR3 coding sequence is TGTGCCAGTAGTATTACAGGGAGCACAGATACGCAGTATTTT. Residues: CASSITGSTDTQYF.

The chain employs TRBV5-5 and TRBJ1-2, with a weak D call TRBD1 (5 bases). CDR3 size: 15 residues. CDR1 is SGHKS, CDR2 YYEKEE, per germline (reference sequence). V dropped 5 bases and J dropped 5 bases, with 19 bases sitting between them. Here the CDR3 reads CASRTNKGDRYGYTF. Written as DNA, the CDR3 is TGTGCCAGCAGAACAAACAAGGGTGACAGATATGGCTACACCTTC.

The J gene is TRBJ2-2, the V gene TRBV2; TRBD1 matches 8 bases. Germline trimming cut 5 bases from V and 3 bases from J; bases unmatched to any gene: 8. The CDR3 loop spans 16 amino acids. Germline values: CDR1 SNHLY, CDR2 FYNNEI. In DNA, the CDR3 is TGTGCCAGCAGTTCAACCGGGACAGGATACACCGGGGAGCTGTTTTTT. Encoded protein: CASSSTGTGYTGELFF.

The genes are TRBV6-5 and TRBJ1-5; D may be TRBD1 (5 bases). Germline V gives CDR1 MNHEY, CDR2 SVGAGI. This CDR3 comprises 15 residues. Trimming shortened V by 5 bases and J by 0 bases, and 11 bases separated the two germline ends. CDR3: CASSPGGYSNQPQHF. As DNA, the CDR3 is TGTGCCAGCAGTCCGGGGGGGTATAGCAATCAGCCCCAGCATTTT.

This clone occurred once. The chain is built from TRBV9 and TRBJ2-1; possibly TRBD2 for D (5 bases). Trimming took off 4 bases at V and 0 bases at J, with 14 bases between the two ends. Germline V CDR1 and CDR2: SGDLS, YYNGEE. The CDR3 totals 16 residues. CDR3 amino acids: CASSPPGAGSYNEQFF. CDR3 coding DNA: TGTGCCAGCAGCCCCCCGGGTGCGGGCTCCTACAATGAGCAGTTCTTC. The variable domain in full, completed from reference TRBV9 and TRBJ2-1, reads DSGVTQTPKHLITATGQRVTLRCSPRSGDLSVYWYQQSLDQGLQFLIQYYNGEERAKGNILERFSAQQFPDLHSELNLSSLELGDSALYFCASSPPGAGSYNEQFFGPGTRLTVL.

This chain uses TRBV15 with TRBJ2-1, with 7 bases that match TRBD1. Germline CDR1 is LNHNV and CDR2 is YYDKDF (reference sequence). CDR3 length: 20 residues. The J segment lost 4 bases and the V segment lost 2 bases, leaving 20 bases of the junction unmatched. The CDR3 sequence is CATSRPQGPKTGQIYNEQFF. CDR3 bases: TGTGCCACCAGCAGACCCCAGGGACCAAAAACGGGACAGATATACAATGAGCAGTTCTTC.

This chain uses TRBV5-1 with TRBJ2-7; 9 bases are a match to TRBD2. The CDR3 runs to 16 residues. Germline values: CDR1 SGHRS, CDR2 YFSETQ. J was trimmed by 7 bases and V by 4 bases; bases with no gene match: 15. The CDR3: CASSPVGGRGSGEQYF. The CDR3 coding sequence is TGCGCCAGCAGCCCCGTAGGCGGGAGGGGCAGTGGGGAGCAGTACTTC.

The J gene is TRBJ2-4, the V gene TRBV7-6, with D tentatively TRBD1 (6 bases). V shed 1 base and J shed 7 bases, with 11 bases lying between them. The length of the CDR3 is 14 residues. Germline V gene sequence: CDR1 SGHVS, CDR2 FNYEAQ. The chain's CDR3 is CASSLVPGANIQYF. The CDR3 bases are TGTGCCAGCAGCTTAGTCCCAGGGGCGAACATTCAGTACTTC.

This sequence joins TRBV5-4 and TRBJ2-2; 9 bases map to TRBD1. The CDR3 totals 15 residues. Germline CDR1 and CDR2: SGHNT and YYREEE (reference sequence). V lost 3 bases, J lost 2 bases, and 2 bases stayed unmatched. CDR3: CASSWGQGNTGELFF. CDR3 in DNA: TGTGCCAGCAGCTGGGGACAGGGTAACACCGGGGAGCTGTTTTTT.

The genes are TRBV7-8 and TRBJ2-2; TRBD2 matches at 14 bases. Germline values: CDR1 SGHVS, CDR2 FQNEAQ. The CDR3 consists of 18 residues. Trimming at V came to 5 bases and at J to 0 bases, leaving 5 bases not matched to a gene. The CDR3 loop is CASSARLAGGPNTGELFF. The CDR3 region has the DNA TGTGCCAGCAGCGCCAGACTAGCGGGGGGGCCGAACACCGGGGAGCTGTTTTTT.

This sequence joins TRBV7-9 and TRBJ1-3; perhaps TRBD1 as D (6 bases). CDR1 SEHNR and CDR2 FQNEAQ come from the germline V gene (reference sequence). The CDR3 length is 14 residues. With 2 bases removed from V and 1 base from J, the gap between germline ends came to 6 bases. The CDR3: CASSLTGSGNTIYF. The CDR3, as DNA: TGTGCCAGCAGCTTAACAGGGTCTGGAAACACCATATATTTT.

This rearrangement joins TRBV6-1 to TRBJ1-6; 9 bases fit TRBD1. The CDR3 length is 14 residues. Germline loops: CDR1 MNHNS, CDR2 SASEGT. Unmatched junction bases numbered 10, after V lost 6 bases and J lost 13 bases. The CDR3 region has the DNA TGTGCCAGCAGGGACCGGGACAGGGATTTTCCCCTCCACTTT. Its protein is CASRDRDRDFPLHF.

The chain recombines TRBV28 with TRBJ2-3; TRBD1 matches at 8 bases. Germline V CDR1 and CDR2: MDHEN, SYDVKM. This CDR3 comprises 14 residues. V lost 10 bases to trimming and J lost 8 bases; unmatched junction nucleotides: 14. CDR3 bases: TGTGCCACCCTGTTTAAAAGCACAGGGGGTACGCAGTATTTT. Its translation: CATLFKSTGGTQYF.

This CDR3 reads CASRTGTGYGYTF. The CDR3 region has the DNA TGCGCCAGCAGAACCGGGACAGGGTATGGCTACACCTTC. The chain uses TRBV4-1 and TRBJ1-2; 9 bases align to TRBD1. CDR3 length: 13 residues. Germline V gene data show CDR1 as MGHRA and CDR2 as YSYEKL. Trimming took 6 bases from V and 5 from J; bases not matched to a gene: 4.

This clone showed up just once. J is TRBJ2-7 and V is TRBV7-9; D remains unclear. With 3 bases removed from V and 1 base from J, the gap between germline ends came to 4 bases. CDR3 length: 12 residues. Germline CDR1 is SEHNR and CDR2 is FQNEAQ (reference sequence). The DNA for the CDR3 is TGTGCCAGCAGCTTCAGTTCCTACGAGCAGTACTTC. Its protein is CASSFSSYEQYF. The variable domain in full, with the rest retrieved from reference TRBV7-9 and TRBJ2-7, is DTGVSQNPRHKITKRGQNVTFRCDPISEHNRLYWYRQTLGQGPEFLTYFQNEAQLEKSRLLSDRFSAERPKGSFSTLEIQRTEQGDSAMYLCASSFSSYEQYFGPGTRLTVT.